Presented here are 26 T cell receptor beta chains from one specimen sequenced in a study of STAT5B mutations in CD4+ large granular lymphocyte leukemia. Sequencing used immunoSEQ multiplex PCR; TCRdb keeps in-frame clones, though not all of them. The data show about 31,000 clones, less than 90% seen once. The specimen was CD4+ T cells from blood buffy coats. These TCRs come from a human donor in good health.

About this clone itself: At one boundary the junction diverges from the germline segment, which might be a read error. This chain connects TRBV18 to TRBJ2-5, with D possibly being TRBD2 (5 bases). This CDR3 has 14 residues. Germline CDR1 reads KGHSH; CDR2 reads LQKENI. DNA for the CDR3: TGTGCCAGCTCCCCACCCATCGAGGGAGAGACCCAGTACTTC. It is translated as CASSPPIEGETQYF.

V gene TRBV6-1 combines with J gene TRBJ2-7, with D perhaps assigned TRBD1 or TRBD2 (5 bases each). Germline V CDR1 and CDR2: MNHNS, SASEGT. This CDR3 is 12 amino acids long. V was clipped by 2 bases and J by 6 bases, with 8 bases between them. The CDR3 region is CASSEFGTEQYF. The DNA of the CDR3 is TGTGCCAGCAGTGAATTCGGGACCGAGCAGTACTTC.

This chain uses TRBV5-1 with TRBJ1-2; TRBD1 aligns across 8 bases. Germline-derived CDR1 and CDR2 are SGHRS and YFSETQ. The V gene end was trimmed by 3 bases and the J gene end by 5 bases; junction bases not matched to a gene: 6. This CDR3 contains 14 residues. In DNA form, the CDR3 reads TGCGCCAGCAGCTCGGACAGGGCTGGGTATGGCTACACCTTC. This encodes CASSSDRAGYGYTF. Variable domain in full (rest from reference TRBV5-1 and TRBJ1-2): KAGVTQTPRYLIKTRGQQVTLSCSPISGHRSVSWYQQTPGQGLQFLFEYFSETQRNKGNFPGRFSGRQFSNSRSEMNVSTLELGDSALYLCASSSDRAGYGYTFGSGTRLTVV.

The V and J genes are TRBV5-1 and TRBJ1-1; D is perhaps TRBD1 (5 bases). The CDR3 length is 15 residues. Trimming stripped 2 bases from V and 2 bases from J, with 13 bases between. Germline CDR1 SGHRS, CDR2 YFSETQ. The CDR3 region has the DNA TGCGCCAGCAGCTTTAGGGACTCTACAAACACTGAAGCTTTCTTT. Its protein product is CASSFRDSTNTEAFF. Combining the CDR3 with reference TRBV5-1 and TRBJ1-1 gives the whole variable domain KAGVTQTPRYLIKTRGQQVTLSCSPISGHRSVSWYQQTPGQGLQFLFEYFSETQRNKGNFPGRFSGRQFSNSRSEMNVSTLELGDSALYLCASSFRDSTNTEAFFGQGTRLTVV.

The CDR3 sequence: CASSYGGGNEKLFF. The CDR3 nucleotides are TGTGCCAGCAGTTACGGGGGGGGTAATGAAAAACTGTTTTTT. The chain combines TRBV6-6 with TRBJ1-4; maybe TRBD1 (5 bases). Trimming removed 2 bases at V and 4 bases at J, with 8 bases between. The germline CDR1 and CDR2 sequences are MNHNY and SVGAGI (reference sequence). CDR3 length equals 14 residues.

J is TRBJ2-3 and V is TRBV28; D gene uncertain. The CDR3 sequence is 13 residues long. Trimming shortened V by 5 bases and J by 0 bases, and 6 bases separated the two germline ends. CDR1 is MDHEN, CDR2 SYDVKM, per germline. The CDR3 coding sequence is TGTGCCAGCAGTGTCCCAAGCACAGATACGCAGTATTTT. It specifies CASSVPSTDTQYF.

The rearrangement joins TRBV15 to TRBJ1-3, with a tentative D call TRBD1 (5 bases). Trimming took off 2 bases at V and 0 bases at J, with 14 bases between the two ends. The CDR3 sequence is 17 residues long. Germline assignment: CDR1 LNHNV and CDR2 YYDKDF (reference sequence). The CDR3 nucleotides read TGTGCCACCAGCAGAAAGACAGCCTCTGACTCTGGAAACACCATATATTTT. Protein: CATSRKTASDSGNTIYF.

The gene calls are TRBV28 and TRBJ1-1; D unclear. With 2 bases removed from V and 5 bases from J, the gap between germline ends came to 12 bases. Germline CDR1 MDHEN, CDR2 SYDVKM. The CDR3 consists of 14 residues. The CDR3 region has the DNA TGTGCCAGCAGTTTACCCCTTCGGTCGACTGAAGCTTTCTTT. Translated: CASSLPLRSTEAFF.

This chain uses TRBV25-1 with TRBJ1-1, with D perhaps TRBD1 (6 bases). Germline CDR1 is MGHDK and CDR2 is SYGVNS. With 7 bases removed from V and 3 bases from J, the gap between germline ends came to 12 bases. There are 13 residues in the CDR3. The CDR3 DNA follows: TGTGCCAGCACCCGAGGACAGTACACTGAAGCTTTCTTT. The encoded protein is CASTRGQYTEAFF.

This chain connects TRBV5-1 to TRBJ1-2, with 8 positions matching TRBD1. There are 15 residues in the CDR3. Germline CDR1 is SGHRS and CDR2 is YFSETQ. V shed 3 bases and J 3 bases; nucleotides not matched to a gene: 7. Here the CDR3 DNA reads TGCGCCAGCAGCTCGAGGACAGGGCGGGACTATGGCTACACCTTC. The encoded protein is CASSSRTGRDYGYTF.

The V gene is TRBV5-6, the J gene TRBJ1-1, with unresolved D. Germline V gives CDR1 SGHDT, CDR2 YYEEEE. The CDR3 spans 15 residues. V dropped 0 bases and J dropped 1 base, with 10 bases sitting between them. CDR3 protein: CASSLEPGRNTEAFF. Written as DNA, the CDR3 is TGTGCCAGCAGCTTGGAACCAGGCCGGAACACTGAAGCTTTCTTT.

This sequence joins TRBV5-8 and TRBJ1-5; D gene uncertain. This CDR3 is 14 amino acids long. Trimming pared 4 bases from V and 4 bases from J, leaving 12 bases between. Germline CDR1 and CDR2: SGHTS and YDEGEE. This chain's CDR3 is CASSRPLGNQPQHF. The CDR3 DNA is TGTGCCAGCAGCCGACCGCTCGGGAATCAGCCCCAGCATTTT.

The sample holds one count of this clone. This rearrangement joins TRBV4-1 to TRBJ2-7, with D perhaps matching TRBD2 (5 bases). The CDR3 covers 14 residues. Germline V gene sequence: CDR1 MGHRA, CDR2 YSYEKL. V lost 4 bases and J lost 3, with 13 bases in between. Written as DNA, the CDR3 is TGCGCCAGCAGCCGCCTCAATGAGGGCTACGAGCAGTACTTC. It yields the protein CASSRLNEGYEQYF.

This chain uses TRBV2 with TRBJ2-1; D is unclear. The germline V gene has CDR1 SNHLY and CDR2 FYNNEI. With 6 bases removed from V and 9 bases from J, the gap between germline ends came to 18 bases. There are 14 residues in the CDR3. CDR3 sequence: CASRPDRPPGEQFF. DNA of the CDR3: TGTGCCAGCAGGCCCGACCGCCCGCCCGGTGAGCAGTTCTTC.

The rearrangement links TRBV7-9 to TRBJ2-1, with D possibly matching TRBD2 (5 bases). The CDR3 spans 15 residues. CDR1 SEHNR and CDR2 FQNEAQ come from the germline V gene (reference sequence). Trimming took 2 bases from V and 7 from J, leaving 15 bases between them. The CDR3, as DNA: TGTGCCAGCAGCTTAAGAGGGATCGAGGGAAATGAGCAGTTCTTC. It codes for CASSLRGIEGNEQFF. The full variable domain, in which reference TRBV7-9 and TRBJ2-1 provide the parts outside the CDR3, is DTGVSQNPRHKITKRGQNVTFRCDPISEHNRLYWYRQTLGQGPEFLTYFQNEAQLEKSRLLSDRFSAERPKGSFSTLEIQRTEQGDSAMYLCASSLRGIEGNEQFFGPGTRLTVL.

The V call is TRBV21-1, the J call TRBJ2-2; the table's TRBD1 call for D was not verified on the DNA. TRBV21-1 is given as a pseudogene. The CDR3 sequence is 16 residues long. The CDR3 is CASSMPGTPNTGELFF. CDR3 coding DNA: TGTGCCAGCAGCATGCCCGGGACACCGAACACCGGGGAGCTGTTTTTT.

The rearrangement joins TRBV18 to TRBJ1-4, with a possible D match to TRBD1 (6 bases). There are 15 residues in the CDR3. V lost 5 bases and J 8 bases, leaving 18 bases between the germline ends. Germline loops: CDR1 KGHSH, CDR2 LQKENI. The CDR3 DNA reads as TGTGCCAGCTCATCCGCCGGGACAATAGGGGAAAAACTGTTTTTT. Its translation is CASSSAGTIGEKLFF.

The chain has TRBV19 and TRBJ2-7, with TRBD2 matching over 11 bases. The CDR3 is made up of 14 amino acids. Unmatched junction bases numbered 8, after V lost 5 bases and J lost 8 bases. CDR1 and CDR2 from the germline V gene are LNHDA and SQIVND (reference sequence). This chain's CDR3 is CASSPLAGVEKQYF. The DNA of the CDR3 is TGTGCCAGTAGTCCACTAGCGGGAGTAGAAAAGCAGTACTTC.

In this sample, this clone turned up once. The V and J genes are TRBV27 and TRBJ2-2; D ambiguous. V was clipped by 6 bases and J by 10 bases, with 12 bases between them. Germline V gives CDR1 MNHEY, CDR2 SMNVEV (reference sequence). This CDR3 region has 12 residues. The CDR3 coding sequence is TGTGCCAGCAGCCTACCCCCCTCGGAGCTGTTTTTT. Protein: CASSLPPSELFF.

The CDR3 region is CASSSYSGGNTGELFF. In DNA, the CDR3 is TGTGCCAGCAGTTCCTATAGCGGCGGGAACACCGGGGAGCTGTTTTTT. The chain carries TRBV6-5 and TRBJ2-2; tentative D call: TRBD2 (6 bases). The CDR3 is made up of 16 amino acids. Trimming cost V 4 bases and J 1 base, with 13 bases left between them. Germline CDR1 reads MNHEY; CDR2 reads SVGAGI.

CDR3 loop: CASHPGQGHETQYF. The CDR3 DNA reads as TGCGCCAGCCACCCGGGACAGGGGCACGAGACCCAGTACTTC. The chain employs TRBV5-1 and TRBJ2-5, with 10 bases aligning to TRBD1. Per germline, CDR1 SGHRS and CDR2 YFSETQ. Trimming cost V 7 bases and J 5 bases; bases outside gene matches: 8. This CDR3 region has 14 residues.

The V call is TRBV30, the J call TRBJ2-2, with D unclear. The CDR3 extends over 13 amino acids. The V gene's germline CDR1 is GTSNPN and CDR2 SVGIG (reference sequence). V lost 0 bases to trimming and J lost 6 bases, with 8 bases between them. The CDR3, as DNA: TGTGCCTGGAGTGTACAACTTCCCGGGGAGCTGTTTTTT. It is translated as CAWSVQLPGELFF.

This chain connects TRBV10-3 to TRBJ2-5; D unresolved. The CDR3 sequence is 15 residues long. CDR1 is ENHRY and CDR2 is SYGVKD in the germline V gene. The V end was cut by 3 bases, the J end by 1 base, with 12 bases between. CDR3: CAISERSGTQETQYF. CDR3 sequence (DNA): TGTGCCATCAGTGAAAGGAGTGGCACCCAAGAGACCCAGTACTTC.

V is TRBV5-4 and J is TRBJ1-1; D not resolved. V was shortened by 2 bases and J by 7 bases, with 12 bases between the two germline ends. The length of the CDR3 is 13 residues. CDR1 and CDR2 from the germline V gene are SGHNT and YYREEE (reference sequence). The CDR3 here is CASSFEGLFEAFF. The CDR3 DNA is TGTGCCAGCAGCTTCGAGGGCCTGTTTGAAGCTTTCTTT.

This chain links TRBV10-3 with TRBJ2-2; 10 bases map to TRBD2. V lost 7 bases, J lost 5 bases, and 7 bases stayed unmatched. The length of the CDR3 is 15 residues. The germline CDR1 and CDR2 sequences are ENHRY and SYGVKD. For the CDR3, the DNA is TGTGCCATCACTAGCGGGAGTGGAGTAACCGGGGAGCTGTTTTTT. Its translation: CAITSGSGVTGELFF.

The V gene is TRBV5-1, the J gene TRBJ2-3; TRBD2 aligns across 8 bases. Per germline, CDR1 SGHRS and CDR2 YFSETQ. The CDR3 has 15 residues. Trimming took 2 bases from V and 4 from J; bases not matched to a gene: 6. The CDR3, as DNA: TGCGCCAGCAGCTTTGCGGGAGGAGGGGCAGATACGCAGTATTTT. Protein: CASSFAGGGADTQYF.